The next 10 T cell receptor beta chains were all read from a single sample in a study of T-cell reconstitution after alpha-beta-depleted transplantation in children. The TCRbeta library was prepared with unique molecular identifiers. Each CDR3 protein is one row after TCRdb ran MiXCR on the PCR reads. This sample carries 500,000 or so distinct CDR3 sequences, approximately 10% of them seen once, and the ten largest clones take approximately 14%. Sequenced material: PBMCs, mostly from graft donor cells, taken 180 days after TCRalphabeta/CD19-depleted stem cell transplant. The receptors shown here come from a female patient aged 2-9 years who had a stem cell transplant for aplastic anemia, so the T cells may come from the graft donor.

The V gene is TRBV5-6, the J gene TRBJ1-1, with D maybe TRBD1 (6 bases). The CDR3 is 13 residues long. The V gene's germline CDR1 is SGHDT and CDR2 YYEEEE. Trimming left V 7 bases short and J 5 bases short, with 15 bases between. The CDR3 nucleotides are TGTGCCAGCGGGATACAGGGAGGTACTGAAGCTTTCTTT. It is translated as CASGIQGGTEAFF.

The genes are TRBV10-3 and TRBJ1-1; 12 bases fit TRBD1. The CDR3 contains 17 residues. Germline V gene data show CDR1 as ENHRY and CDR2 as SYGVKD. V gave up 3 bases and J gave up 2 bases; unmatched junction bases: 7. The CDR3 DNA is TGTGCCATCAGTGACTCCGGGACAGGGGGCCTAAACACTGAAGCTTTCTTT. Its protein product is CAISDSGTGGLNTEAFF.

This clonotype turned up a few times. The CDR3 protein is CASSHTGLGGPEQFF. The CDR3 nucleotides read TGCGCCAGCAGCCACACGGGATTAGGGGGCCCTGAGCAGTTCTTC. This chain uses TRBV4-3 with TRBJ2-1; 7 bases are a match to TRBD1. Germline trimming cut 3 bases from V and 9 bases from J; bases unmatched to any gene: 11. Germline V gene data show CDR1 as LGHNA and CDR2 as YSLEER. The CDR3 has 15 residues.

The table lists this clonotype with many counts. V usage is TRBV28 and J usage is TRBJ1-5; D is possibly TRBD1 (5 bases). Deletions cut 2 bases from V and 4 bases from J, with 18 bases between. This CDR3 is 17 amino acids long. Germline V gene sequence: CDR1 MDHEN, CDR2 SYDVKM. This chain's CDR3 is CASSLNGGSTQNQPQHF. CDR3 in DNA: TGTGCCAGCAGTTTAAATGGGGGGTCGACCCAAAATCAGCCCCAGCATTTT.

The chain has TRBV4-1 and TRBJ2-2; 12 bases align to TRBD1. With 4 bases clipped from V and 3 bases from J, the junction kept 18 bases outside the gene matches. The CDR3 spans 21 residues. CDR1 is MGHRA, CDR2 YSYEKL, per germline. In DNA form, the CDR3 reads TGCGCCAGCAGCCCCACGCTTCGGCCGGGGGACAGGGGGCGCGACACCGGGGAGCTGTTTTTT. It translates to CASSPTLRPGDRGRDTGELFF.

This chain uses TRBV28 with TRBJ1-1; D remains ambiguous. Trimming cost V 2 bases and J 3 bases, with 10 bases left between them. Germline V gene lookup returns CDR1 MDHEN and CDR2 SYDVKM. CDR3 length equals 14 residues. The CDR3 is CASSLPIQYTEAFF. As DNA, the CDR3 is TGTGCCAGCAGTTTACCGATACAGTACACTGAAGCTTTCTTT.

V gene TRBV7-2 combines with J gene TRBJ1-2; D not certain. Germline CDR1 reads SGHTA; CDR2 reads FQGNSA. V shed 4 bases and J shed 8 bases, with 17 bases lying between them. The CDR3 consists of 14 residues. The CDR3: CASSSDRGLLGYTF. The CDR3 coding sequence is TGTGCCAGCAGCTCCGATAGAGGTCTATTGGGCTACACCTTC. The variable domain in full, completed from reference TRBV7-2 and TRBJ1-2, reads GAGVSQSPSNKVTEKGKDVELRCDPISGHTALYWYRQSLGQGLEFLIYFQGNSAPDKSGLPSDRFSAERTGGSVSTLTIQRTQQEDSAVYLCASSSDRGLLGYTFGSGTRLTVV.

This clonotype was observed a handful of times. The V and J genes are TRBV7-9 and TRBJ2-3; a weak D match, TRBD2 (6 bases). Trimming took off 5 bases at V and 6 bases at J, with 15 bases between the two ends. There are 14 residues in the CDR3. Looked up from germline, CDR1 is SEHNR and CDR2 is FQNEAQ (reference sequence). CDR3 sequence reads: CASSMTRGVDTQYF. CDR3 DNA: TGTGCCAGCAGCATGACTAGGGGTGTGGATACGCAGTATTTT.

This clonotype has just a few counts. The CDR3 does not end in the conserved phenylalanine or tryptophan, so this is likely a read error. It is unclear where the CDR3 begins or ends on the DNA, so no DNA is shown, and the CDR3 is as TCRdb lists it. This chain connects TRBV7-9 to TRBJ2-7; the table's D call TRBD1 went unverified against the DNA. The CDR3 totals 12 residues, both ends included. CDR1 and CDR2 (germline): SEHNR, FQNEAQ (reference sequence). CDR3 region: CASSLAGTSFWI.

This clonotype was counted between two and nine times. The rearrangement links TRBV2 to TRBJ2-7, with 10 positions matching TRBD1. This CDR3 is built from 13 residues. Germline CDR1 reads SNHLY; CDR2 reads FYNNEI. The V and J ends lost 9 bases and 6 bases, in that order; junction bases with no gene match: 8. CDR3 sequence (DNA): TGTGCCAGTGGCCGGGACAGGGGCCCCGAGCAGTACGTC. Its protein is CASGRDRGPEQYV.